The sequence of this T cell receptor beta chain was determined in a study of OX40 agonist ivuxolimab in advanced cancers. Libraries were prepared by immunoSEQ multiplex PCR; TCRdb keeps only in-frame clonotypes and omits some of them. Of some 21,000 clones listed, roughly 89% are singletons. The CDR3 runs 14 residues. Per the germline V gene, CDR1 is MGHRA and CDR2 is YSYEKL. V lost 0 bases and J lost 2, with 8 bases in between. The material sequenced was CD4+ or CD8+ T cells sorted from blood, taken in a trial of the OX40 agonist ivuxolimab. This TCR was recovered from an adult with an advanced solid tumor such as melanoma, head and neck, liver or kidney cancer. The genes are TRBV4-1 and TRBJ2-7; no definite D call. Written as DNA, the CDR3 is TGCGCCAGCAGCCAAGATTCGTCCACCTACGAGCAGTACTTC. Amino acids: CASSQDSSTYEQYF.